This TCR beta chain was identified in a study of shared clonotypes between healthy human individuals. CD45RO-negative, CCR7-positively selected cells formed the naive CD8 fraction, excluding terminally differentiated effector memory CD45RA+ cells. The study, taken as a whole, reports: Specimens sampled were limited to blood, with tissue repertoires likely differing. Estimated richness values were generally larger in naive subsets than in memory subsets.

This clone is a singleton in its sample. The antigen is not known. Assay execution took place at the deep level. Replicate PCRs run on sorted subsets employed 200 ng DNA, about 27,000 T cell genomes. The method was immunoSEQ multiplex PCR; TCRdb's version includes in-frame clones alone and lacks a portion of them. The table records around 1.9 million clones, roughly 95% of them present only once. V gave up 2 bases and J gave up 4 bases; unmatched junction bases: 3. Germline assignment: CDR1 MNHEY and CDR2 SMNVEV (reference sequence). This CDR3 region has 16 residues. The clonotype comes from a man between 18 and 29 years old in good health. Some clones in this sample may be carry-over from other donors' samples. The sample was naive CD8+ T cells from PBMCs. V usage is TRBV27 and J usage is TRBJ2-5; 14 bases map to TRBD2. The CDR3, as DNA: TGTGCCAGCAGTTTACGACTAGCGGGAGGGCCAGAGACCCAGTACTTC. Translation gives CASSLRLAGGPETQYF.